The present T cell receptor (beta chain) was sequenced within a study of Graves' ophthalmopathy and Graves' hyperthyroidism. This CDR3 spans 11 amino acids. Germline loops: CDR1 SNHLY, CDR2 FYNNEI. V was trimmed by 7 bases and J by 7 bases, leaving 11 bases between them. Regarding the study as a whole: For separating ophthalmopathy from stable hyperthyroidism, a 13-signature model gave 87.88% sensitivity and roughly 79% specificity.

RNA transcripts served as template for amplifying TCR beta CDR3 sequences. Second-round multiplex PCR came after first-round RT-PCR with HTBI primers. MiXCR, run by TCRdb on the multiplex PCR reads, gives a single entry per CDR3 protein. The sample lists about 640,000 distinct CDR3 sequences, about 41% occurring once. This clonotype appeared many times. Its antigen is not known. V gene TRBV2 combines with J gene TRBJ2-7; possible D gene TRBD1, 6 bases. Sequencing was done on a sample of peripheral blood. The sequence was obtained from an adult man with Graves' ophthalmopathy. The CDR3 nucleotides are TGTGCCAGCATCTACGGACAGGAGCAGTACTTC. Its translation: CASIYGQEQYF.